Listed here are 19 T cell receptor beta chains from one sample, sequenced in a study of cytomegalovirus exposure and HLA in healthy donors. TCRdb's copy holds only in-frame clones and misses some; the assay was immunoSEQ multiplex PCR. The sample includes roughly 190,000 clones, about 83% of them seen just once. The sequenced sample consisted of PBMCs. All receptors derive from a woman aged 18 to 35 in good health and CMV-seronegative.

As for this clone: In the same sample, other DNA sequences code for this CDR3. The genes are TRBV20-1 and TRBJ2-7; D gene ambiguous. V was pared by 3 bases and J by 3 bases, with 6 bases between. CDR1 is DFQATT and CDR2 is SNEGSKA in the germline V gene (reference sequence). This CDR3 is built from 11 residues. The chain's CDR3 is CSARRDYEQYF. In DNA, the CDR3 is TGCAGTGCTAGGCGCGACTACGAGCAGTACTTC.

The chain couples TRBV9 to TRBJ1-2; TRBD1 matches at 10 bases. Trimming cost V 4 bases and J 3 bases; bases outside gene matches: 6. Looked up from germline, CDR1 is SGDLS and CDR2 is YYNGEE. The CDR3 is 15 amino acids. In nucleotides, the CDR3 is TGTGCCAGCAGCCCACCCGGGACAGGGGACTATGGCTACACCTTC. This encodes CASSPPGTGDYGYTF.

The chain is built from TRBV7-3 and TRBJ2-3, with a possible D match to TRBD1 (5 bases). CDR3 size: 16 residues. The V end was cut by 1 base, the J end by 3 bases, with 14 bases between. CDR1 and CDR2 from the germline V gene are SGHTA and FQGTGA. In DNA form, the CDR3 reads TGTGCCAGCAGCTTAAATGGTGGGGCCGGGACAGATACGCAGTATTTT. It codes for CASSLNGGAGTDTQYF.

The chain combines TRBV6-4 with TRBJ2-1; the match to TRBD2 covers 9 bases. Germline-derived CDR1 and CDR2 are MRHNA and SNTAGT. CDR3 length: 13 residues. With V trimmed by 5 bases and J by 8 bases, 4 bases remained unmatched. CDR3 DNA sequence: TGTGCCAGCAGTAACGAGCGGGGGGATGAGCAGTTCTTC. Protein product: CASSNERGDEQFF.

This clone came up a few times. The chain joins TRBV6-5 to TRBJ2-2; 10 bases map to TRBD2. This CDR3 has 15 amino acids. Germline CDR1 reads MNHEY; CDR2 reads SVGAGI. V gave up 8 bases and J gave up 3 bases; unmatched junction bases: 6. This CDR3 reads CASSGLAGDTGELFF. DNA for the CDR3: TGTGCCAGCTCGGGGCTAGCGGGAGACACCGGGGAGCTGTTTTTT.

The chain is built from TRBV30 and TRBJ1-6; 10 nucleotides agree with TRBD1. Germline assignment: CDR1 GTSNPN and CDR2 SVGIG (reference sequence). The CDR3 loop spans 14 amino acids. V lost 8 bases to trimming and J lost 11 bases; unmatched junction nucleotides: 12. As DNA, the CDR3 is TGTGCCGGGGACAGGGGAAGTTTGGGAACACCCCTCCACTTT. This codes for CAGDRGSLGTPLHF.

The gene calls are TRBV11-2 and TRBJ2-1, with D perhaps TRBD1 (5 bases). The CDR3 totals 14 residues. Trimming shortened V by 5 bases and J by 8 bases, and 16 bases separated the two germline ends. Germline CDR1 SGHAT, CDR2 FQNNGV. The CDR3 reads CASSLAGYGHEQFF. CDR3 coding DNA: TGTGCCAGCAGCCTCGCAGGGTATGGGCATGAGCAGTTCTTC.

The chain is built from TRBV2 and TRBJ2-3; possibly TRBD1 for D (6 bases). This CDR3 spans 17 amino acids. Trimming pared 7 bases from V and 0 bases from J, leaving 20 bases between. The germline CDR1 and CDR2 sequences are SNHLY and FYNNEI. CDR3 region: CASIEWATGPSTDTQYF. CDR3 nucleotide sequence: TGTGCCAGCATTGAGTGGGCTACAGGGCCTAGCACAGATACGCAGTATTTT.

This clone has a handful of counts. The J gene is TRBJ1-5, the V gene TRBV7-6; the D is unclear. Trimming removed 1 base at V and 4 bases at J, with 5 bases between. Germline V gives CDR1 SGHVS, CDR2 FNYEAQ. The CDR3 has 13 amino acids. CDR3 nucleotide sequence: TGTGCCAGCAGCTTAGACACAAATCAGCCCCAGCATTTT. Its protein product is CASSLDTNQPQHF. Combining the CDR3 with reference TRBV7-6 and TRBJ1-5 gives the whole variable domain GAGVSQSPRYKVTKRGQDVALRCDPISGHVSLYWYRQALGQGPEFLTYFNYEAQQDKSGLPNDRFSAERPEGSISTLTIQRTEQRDSAMYRCASSLDTNQPQHFGDGTRLSIL.

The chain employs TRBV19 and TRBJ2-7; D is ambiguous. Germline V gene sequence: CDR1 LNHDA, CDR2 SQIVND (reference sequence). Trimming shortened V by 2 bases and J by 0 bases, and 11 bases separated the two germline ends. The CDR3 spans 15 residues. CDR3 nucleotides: TGTGCCAGTAGTATATACGGCGGATCCTCCTACGAGCAGTACTTC. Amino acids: CASSIYGGSSYEQYF.

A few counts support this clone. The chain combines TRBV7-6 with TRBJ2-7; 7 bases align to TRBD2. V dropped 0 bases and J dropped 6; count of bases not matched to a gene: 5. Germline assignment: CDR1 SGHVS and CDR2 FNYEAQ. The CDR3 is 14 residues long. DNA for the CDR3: TGTGCCAGCAGCTTAGCATCAACGGGGGGCGAGCAGTACTTC. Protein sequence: CASSLASTGGEQYF.

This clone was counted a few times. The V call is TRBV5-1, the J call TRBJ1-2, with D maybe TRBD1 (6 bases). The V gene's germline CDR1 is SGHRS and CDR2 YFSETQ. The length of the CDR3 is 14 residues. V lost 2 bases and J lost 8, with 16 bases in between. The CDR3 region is CASSFTSGVRGYTF. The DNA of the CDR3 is TGCGCCAGCAGCTTTACGTCAGGGGTCAGAGGCTACACCTTC.

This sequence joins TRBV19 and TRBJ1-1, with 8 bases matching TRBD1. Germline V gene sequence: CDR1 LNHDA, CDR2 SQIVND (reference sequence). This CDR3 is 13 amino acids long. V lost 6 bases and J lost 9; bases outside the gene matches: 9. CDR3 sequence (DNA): TGTGCCAGTAGCCCGGACAGGGCGTACAAAGCTTTCTTT. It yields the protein CASSPDRAYKAFF.

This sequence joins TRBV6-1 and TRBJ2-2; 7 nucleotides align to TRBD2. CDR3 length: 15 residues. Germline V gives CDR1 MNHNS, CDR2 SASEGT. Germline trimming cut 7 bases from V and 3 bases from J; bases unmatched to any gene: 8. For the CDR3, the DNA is TGTGCCAGCACCAAGCGCGGGGGTGACACCGGGGAGCTGTTTTTT. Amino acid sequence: CASTKRGGDTGELFF.

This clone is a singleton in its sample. CDR3 nucleotide sequence: TGTGCCAGCAGCCCGCCCCCACCGACTAGCGGACTACCTACCTACAATGAGCAGTTCTTC. Translating gives CASSPPPPTSGLPTYNEQFF. This chain connects TRBV11-3 to TRBJ2-1, with TRBD2 matching 9 bases. After removal of 5 bases from V and 2 bases from J, the junction contained 19 bases not matched to a gene. The germline V gene encodes CDR1 SGHNT and CDR2 YENEEA. CDR3 length: 20 amino acids.

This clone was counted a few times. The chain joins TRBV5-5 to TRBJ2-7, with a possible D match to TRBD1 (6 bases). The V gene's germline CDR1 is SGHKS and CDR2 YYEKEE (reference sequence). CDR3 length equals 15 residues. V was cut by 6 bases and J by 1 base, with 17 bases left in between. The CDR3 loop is CASTINREISYEQYF. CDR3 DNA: TGTGCCAGCACTATTAACAGGGAGATTTCCTACGAGCAGTACTTC. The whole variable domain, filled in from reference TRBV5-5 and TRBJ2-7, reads DAGVTQSPTHLIKTRGQQVTLRCSPISGHKSVSWYQQVLGQGPQFIFQYYEKEERGRGNFPDRFSARQFPNYSSELNVNALLLGDSALYLCASTINREISYEQYFGPGTRLTVT.

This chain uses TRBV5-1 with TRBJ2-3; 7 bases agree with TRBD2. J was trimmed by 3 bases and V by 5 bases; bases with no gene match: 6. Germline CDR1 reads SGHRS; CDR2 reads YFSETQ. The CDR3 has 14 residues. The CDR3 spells CASRQQGGTDTQYF. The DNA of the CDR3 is TGCGCCAGCAGGCAGCAGGGAGGGACAGATACGCAGTATTTT.

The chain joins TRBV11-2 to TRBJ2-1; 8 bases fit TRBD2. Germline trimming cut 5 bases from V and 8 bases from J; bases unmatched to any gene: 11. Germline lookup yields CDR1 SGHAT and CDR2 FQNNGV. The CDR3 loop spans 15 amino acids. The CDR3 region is CASSNRREGRDEQFF. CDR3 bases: TGTGCCAGCAGCAACCGCCGGGAGGGGCGGGATGAGCAGTTCTTC.

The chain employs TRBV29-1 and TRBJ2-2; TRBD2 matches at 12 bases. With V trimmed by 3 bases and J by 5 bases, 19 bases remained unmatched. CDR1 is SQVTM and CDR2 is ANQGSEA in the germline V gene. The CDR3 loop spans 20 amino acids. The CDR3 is CSVDLPRTSGKLPGTGELFF. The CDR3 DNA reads TGCAGCGTTGATTTGCCCCGGACTAGCGGGAAACTCCCAGGGACCGGGGAGCTGTTTTTT.